This T cell receptor (beta chain) was sequenced for a study of blood T cell repertoires in COVID-19. Using immunoSEQ multiplex PCR, the repertoire was profiled, and TCRdb retains in-frame clones only, with some absent. This table holds 27,000 or so clones, under 85% found once. The CDR3 contains 15 residues. V was pared by 5 bases and J by 2 bases, with 13 bases between. The germline gives CDR1 LNHDA, CDR2 SQIVND (reference sequence). This chain uses TRBV19 with TRBJ1-3; tentative D call: TRBD1 (6 bases). The sample taken for sequencing was peripheral blood. This clonotype was obtained from a man aged 70 or older with acute or convalescent COVID-19. Here the CDR3 DNA reads TGTGCCAGTAGTCTAACAGGGCTGGCTGGAAACACCATATATTTT. As protein: CASSLTGLAGNTIYF.